Listed below are T cell receptor beta chains from one sample, sequenced in a study of cytomegalovirus exposure and HLA in healthy donors. The protocol was immunoSEQ multiplex PCR, while the TCRdb copy is restricted to in-frame clones and leaves out a portion. There are 170,000 or so clones in the sample; about 80% occur only once, and roughly 0.64% lies in the top ten. The specimen sequenced was PBMCs. These receptors all stem from a woman between 40 and 55 years old in good health and CMV-seronegative. Each CDR3 is given with its conserved first and last residue. A D gene is named only where the DNA matches it firmly. Not every row has a clone size; where given, it reads once, few, many or a size class.

j_gene: TRBJ1-5
v_gene: TRBV30
abundance: NA
d_gene: NA
CDR3aa: CAWKTSNNQPQHF
CDR3nt: TGTGCCTGGAAAACATCCAACAATCAGCCCCAGCATTTT

j_gene: TRBJ1-2
v_gene: TRBV9
abundance: few
d_gene: NA
CDR3aa: CASSVAGYGYTF
CDR3nt: TGTGCCAGCAGCGTAGCAGGGTATGGCTACACCTTC

j_gene: TRBJ2-2
v_gene: TRBV7-2
abundance: NA
d_gene: NA
CDR3aa: CASSSSDRSTGELFF
CDR3nt: TGTGCCAGCAGCTCCTCCGACAGGAGCACCGGGGAGCTGTTTTTT

j_gene: TRBJ2-1
v_gene: TRBV7-9
abundance: NA
d_gene: NA
CDR3aa: CASSLDWRAEWFF
CDR3nt: TGTGCCAGCAGCTTAGATTGGCGGGCCGAGTGGTTCTTC

j_gene: TRBJ1-4
v_gene: TRBV18
abundance: NA
d_gene: TRBD1
CDR3aa: CASSPTGANEKLFF
CDR3nt: TGTGCCAGCTCACCCACAGGGGCTAATGAAAAACTGTTTTTT

j_gene: TRBJ2-7
v_gene: TRBV28
abundance: NA
d_gene: TRBD2
CDR3aa: CASLPGAGSYEQYF
CDR3nt: TGTGCCAGCCTTCCAGGAGCGGGATCCTACGAGCAGTACTTC

j_gene: TRBJ1-6
v_gene: TRBV9
abundance: NA
d_gene: NA
CDR3aa: CASNLDSSYNSPLHF
CDR3nt: TGTGCCAGCAACCTGGACAGCTCCTATAATTCACCCCTCCACTTT

j_gene: TRBJ1-1
v_gene: TRBV4-1
abundance: NA
d_gene: NA
CDR3aa: CASSQPMNTEAFF
CDR3nt: TGCGCCAGCAGCCAACCCATGAACACTGAAGCTTTCTTT

j_gene: TRBJ1-2
v_gene: TRBV18
abundance: NA
d_gene: NA
CDR3aa: CASSQSTGPVANYGYTF
CDR3nt: TGTGCCAGCTCGCAGTCCACAGGGCCGGTTGCTAACTATGGCTACACCTTC

j_gene: TRBJ2-2
v_gene: TRBV9
abundance: NA
d_gene: TRBD2
CDR3aa: CASSVGGGGGTTGELFF
CDR3nt: TGTGCCAGCAGCGTAGGCGGGGGCGGGGGGACCACCGGGGAGCTGTTTTTT

j_gene: TRBJ1-3
v_gene: TRBV5-1
abundance: NA
d_gene: NA
CDR3aa: CASSLDISGNTIYF
CDR3nt: TGCGCCAGCAGTCTGGACATCTCTGGAAACACCATATATTTT

j_gene: TRBJ1-6
v_gene: TRBV19
abundance: NA
d_gene: TRBD1
CDR3aa: CASSAPTGPNSPLHF
CDR3nt: TGTGCCAGTAGTGCGCCGACAGGGCCTAATTCACCCCTCCACTTT

j_gene: TRBJ2-2
v_gene: TRBV5-1
abundance: NA
d_gene: NA
CDR3aa: CASSLWRTASNTGELFF
CDR3nt: TGCGCCAGCAGCCTTTGGAGGACAGCCTCGAACACCGGGGAGCTGTTTTTT

j_gene: TRBJ2-7
v_gene: TRBV7-8
abundance: NA
d_gene: TRBD1
CDR3aa: CASRPSGTGPYEQYF
CDR3nt: TGTGCCAGCAGGCCATCCGGGACAGGGCCCTACGAGCAGTACTTC

j_gene: TRBJ2-5
v_gene: TRBV28
abundance: NA
d_gene: TRBD1
CDR3aa: CASSPDRGEGTQYF
CDR3nt: TGTGCCAGCAGCCCGGACAGGGGGGAGGGGACCCAGTACTTC

j_gene: TRBJ2-7
v_gene: TRBV9
abundance: NA
d_gene: TRBD2
CDR3aa: CASSVGAGGEQYF
CDR3nt: TGTGCCAGCAGCGTAGGAGCGGGGGGCGAGCAGTACTTC

j_gene: TRBJ2-5
v_gene: TRBV25-1
abundance: NA
d_gene: TRBD1
CDR3aa: CASSGFLQGAQETQYF
CDR3nt: TGTGCCAGCAGTGGGTTTCTACAGGGGGCGCAAGAGACCCAGTACTTC

j_gene: TRBJ1-1
v_gene: TRBV7-8
abundance: NA
d_gene: TRBD1
CDR3aa: CASSSNDRNRGRTEAFF
CDR3nt: TGTGCCAGCAGCTCTAATGACCGGAACAGGGGTCGGACTGAAGCTTTCTTT

j_gene: TRBJ2-7
v_gene: TRBV18
abundance: NA
d_gene: TRBD1
CDR3aa: CASSPETGDAYEQYF
CDR3nt: TGTGCCAGCTCACCGGAGACAGGGGATGCCTACGAGCAGTACTTC

j_gene: TRBJ1-1
v_gene: TRBV5-6
abundance: few
d_gene: NA
CDR3aa: CASSFNWETEAFF
CDR3nt: TGTGCCAGCAGCTTTAACTGGGAGACTGAAGCTTTCTTT

j_gene: TRBJ2-3
v_gene: TRBV5-5
abundance: NA
d_gene: TRBD2
CDR3aa: CASSRPGLAGGKDTQYF
CDR3nt: TGTGCCAGCAGCAGACCGGGACTAGCGGGCGGCAAAGATACGCAGTATTTT

j_gene: TRBJ2-6
v_gene: TRBV4-3
abundance: NA
d_gene: TRBD1
CDR3aa: CASSQDAGTGAPGANVLTF
CDR3nt: TGCGCCAGCAGCCAAGATGCCGGGACAGGGGCCCCTGGGGCCAACGTCCTGACTTTC

j_gene: TRBJ2-2
v_gene: TRBV10-3
abundance: NA
d_gene: TRBD2
CDR3aa: CAIKAGGTGELFF
CDR3nt: TGTGCCATCAAGGCGGGAGGGACCGGGGAGCTGTTTTTT

j_gene: TRBJ2-5
v_gene: TRBV4-1
abundance: many
d_gene: TRBD1
CDR3aa: CASSQRDRGFEETQYF
CDR3nt: TGCGCCAGCAGCCAGCGGGACAGGGGTTTTGAAGAGACCCAGTACTTC

j_gene: TRBJ2-7
v_gene: TRBV19
abundance: NA
d_gene: TRBD1
CDR3aa: CASSHRGPQKDEQYF
CDR3nt: TGTGCCAGTAGTCACAGGGGACCTCAAAAAGACGAGCAGTACTTC

j_gene: TRBJ1-1
v_gene: TRBV27
abundance: NA
d_gene: NA
CDR3aa: CASSWAPNTEAFF
CDR3nt: TGTGCCAGCAGTTGGGCCCCGAACACTGAAGCTTTCTTT

j_gene: TRBJ1-2
v_gene: TRBV5-1
abundance: NA
d_gene: TRBD1
CDR3aa: CASSLMGQANYGYTF
CDR3nt: TGCGCCAGCAGCCTGATGGGACAGGCAAACTATGGCTACACCTTC

j_gene: TRBJ1-2
v_gene: TRBV7-8
abundance: NA
d_gene: NA
CDR3aa: CASSLDEGGVWDGYTF
CDR3nt: TGTGCCAGCAGCTTAGATGAAGGGGGGGTCTGGGATGGCTACACCTTC

j_gene: TRBJ2-3
v_gene: TRBV5-1
abundance: NA
d_gene: NA
CDR3aa: CASTQGVDTQYF
CDR3nt: TGCGCCAGCACCCAAGGAGTAGATACGCAGTATTTT

j_gene: TRBJ2-7
v_gene: TRBV28
abundance: NA
d_gene: NA
CDR3aa: CASSPPDGAEQYF
CDR3nt: TGTGCCAGCAGTCCCCCAGATGGGGCCGAGCAGTACTTC

j_gene: TRBJ1-1
v_gene: TRBV15
abundance: NA
d_gene: TRBD1
CDR3aa: CATSRDRGAGMNTEAFF
CDR3nt: TGTGCCACCAGCAGGGACAGGGGGGCCGGGATGAACACTGAAGCTTTCTTT

j_gene: TRBJ1-1
v_gene: TRBV6-4
abundance: few
d_gene: TRBD1
CDR3aa: CASGADRGTEAFF
CDR3nt: TGTGCCAGCGGAGCCGACAGGGGAACTGAAGCTTTCTTT

j_gene: TRBJ1-1
v_gene: TRBV6-5
abundance: NA
d_gene: TRBD1
CDR3aa: CASRTGQGVHTEAFF
CDR3nt: TGTGCCAGCAGAACTGGACAGGGGGTCCACACTGAAGCTTTCTTT

j_gene: TRBJ1-5
v_gene: TRBV19
abundance: NA
d_gene: TRBD1
CDR3aa: CASTKGQVSNQPQHF
CDR3nt: TGTGCCAGTACCAAGGGACAGGTTAGCAATCAGCCCCAGCATTTT

j_gene: TRBJ1-3
v_gene: TRBV6-4
abundance: NA
d_gene: NA
CDR3aa: CASSEQPGNTIYF
CDR3nt: TGTGCCAGCAGTGAACAGCCTGGAAACACCATATATTTT

j_gene: TRBJ1-5
v_gene: TRBV12-5
abundance: few
d_gene: TRBD1
CDR3aa: CASASGQGGWGNQPQHF
CDR3nt: TGTGCTAGTGCCTCGGGACAGGGCGGTTGGGGCAATCAGCCCCAGCATTTT

j_gene: TRBJ1-1
v_gene: TRBV5-1
abundance: NA
d_gene: NA
CDR3aa: CASSLDPRGTEAFF
CDR3nt: TGCGCCAGCAGCTTGGACCCCCGAGGCACTGAAGCTTTCTTT

j_gene: TRBJ1-1
v_gene: TRBV28
abundance: NA
d_gene: TRBD1
CDR3aa: CASSPTRTGLAEAFF
CDR3nt: TGTGCCAGCAGTCCCACCCGGACAGGGTTAGCCGAAGCTTTCTTT

j_gene: TRBJ2-5
v_gene: TRBV15
abundance: once
d_gene: NA
CDR3aa: CATSRGAVGEQYF
CDR3nt: TGTGCCACCAGCAGAGGGGCAGTCGGGGAGCAGTACTTC

j_gene: TRBJ2-3
v_gene: TRBV5-6
abundance: few
d_gene: TRBD2
CDR3aa: CASSLTGTSRADTQYF
CDR3nt: TGTGCCAGCAGCTTAACCGGGACTAGTAGGGCAGATACGCAGTATTTT

j_gene: TRBJ2-1
v_gene: TRBV5-1
abundance: NA
d_gene: TRBD2
CDR3aa: CASSSIGTSGYNEQFF
CDR3nt: TGCGCCAGCAGCTCAATCGGGACTAGCGGTTACAATGAGCAGTTCTTC

j_gene: TRBJ1-6
v_gene: TRBV9
abundance: once
d_gene: NA
CDR3aa: CASSVISDNSPLHF
CDR3nt: TGTGCCAGCAGCGTAATCAGCGATAATTCACCCCTCCACTTT

j_gene: TRBJ1-2
v_gene: TRBV5-1
abundance: NA
d_gene: TRBD1
CDR3aa: CASSLDGTGVYGYTF
CDR3nt: TGCGCCAGCAGCTTGGATGGGACAGGGGTCTATGGCTACACCTTC

j_gene: TRBJ1-6
v_gene: TRBV2
abundance: NA
d_gene: NA
CDR3aa: CASSEGGSYNSPLHF
CDR3nt: TGTGCCAGCAGTGAAGGAGGTAGTTATAATTCACCCCTCCACTTT

j_gene: TRBJ2-2
v_gene: TRBV7-9
abundance: few
d_gene: TRBD2
CDR3aa: CASSSRGYTGELFF
CDR3nt: TGTGCCAGCAGCTCGCGGGGGTACACCGGGGAGCTGTTTTTT

j_gene: TRBJ1-5
v_gene: TRBV7-6
abundance: NA
d_gene: NA
CDR3aa: CASSLAAGRGGNQPQHF
CDR3nt: TGTGCCAGCAGCTTAGCGGCAGGTCGCGGGGGCAATCAGCCCCAGCATTTT

j_gene: TRBJ2-7
v_gene: TRBV5-4
abundance: NA
d_gene: TRBD1
CDR3aa: CASSLPSGQGGEQYF
CDR3nt: TGTGCCAGCAGCCTTCCCTCTGGACAGGGTGGCGAGCAGTACTTC

j_gene: TRBJ2-5
v_gene: TRBV6-5
abundance: NA
d_gene: TRBD1
CDR3aa: CASSFATGEETQYF
CDR3nt: TGTGCCAGCAGTTTTGCAACAGGGGAGGAGACCCAGTACTTC

j_gene: TRBJ2-1
v_gene: TRBV9
abundance: NA
d_gene: NA
CDR3aa: CASSVGVSQFF
CDR3nt: TGTGCCAGCAGCGTAGGCGTTTCGCAGTTCTTC

j_gene: TRBJ2-1
v_gene: TRBV6-5
abundance: NA
d_gene: NA
CDR3aa: CASSYQPGAHNEQFF
CDR3nt: TGTGCCAGCAGTTACCAGCCAGGGGCCCACAATGAGCAGTTCTTC

j_gene: TRBJ2-7
v_gene: TRBV2
abundance: NA
d_gene: NA
CDR3aa: CASTAGEREQYF
CDR3nt: TGTGCCAGCACCGCAGGGGAGCGCGAGCAGTACTTC

j_gene: TRBJ1-2
v_gene: TRBV6-1
abundance: NA
d_gene: NA
CDR3aa: CASSDFGGAYGYTF
CDR3nt: TGTGCCAGCAGTGATTTCGGGGGAGCTTATGGCTACACCTTC

j_gene: TRBJ2-3
v_gene: TRBV29-1
abundance: once
d_gene: NA
CDR3aa: CSVEWLAGDTQYF
CDR3nt: TGCAGCGTTGAATGGCTAGCAGGAGATACGCAGTATTTT

j_gene: TRBJ2-6
v_gene: TRBV5-4
abundance: NA
d_gene: TRBD2
CDR3aa: CASSWGGTSGANVLTF
CDR3nt: TGTGCCAGCAGCTGGGGAGGGACCTCTGGGGCCAACGTCCTGACTTTC

j_gene: TRBJ2-2
v_gene: TRBV7-8
abundance: few
d_gene: TRBD2
CDR3aa: CASSFEPLTSANTGELFF
CDR3nt: TGTGCCAGCAGCTTTGAACCCCTGACTAGCGCGAACACCGGGGAGCTGTTTTTT

j_gene: TRBJ1-4
v_gene: TRBV5-1
abundance: NA
d_gene: NA
CDR3aa: CASSLGRTVGEKLFF
CDR3nt: TGCGCCAGCAGCTTGGGTCGTACAGTTGGTGAAAAACTGTTTTTT

j_gene: TRBJ1-2
v_gene: TRBV23-1
abundance: NA
d_gene: NA
CDR3aa: CASPGGVSSRYGYTF
CDR3nt: TGCGCTAGTCCTGGCGGGGTTAGTTCCAGGTATGGCTACACCTTC

j_gene: TRBJ2-3
v_gene: TRBV4-3
abundance: NA
d_gene: TRBD1
CDR3aa: CASSQDQGQGADTQYF
CDR3nt: TGCGCCAGCAGCCAAGATCAGGGGCAGGGGGCAGATACGCAGTATTTT